This T cell receptor beta chain is from a study of blood T cell repertoires in COVID-19. Study information: Both acute and convalescent COVID-19 samples were obtained from the United States, Italy and Spain. PBMCs, B-cell-depleted T cells, or T cells were the source of the cDNA or gDNA that made up the material.

Germline CDR1 and CDR2: MDHEN and SYDVKM. This CDR3 spans 15 amino acids. The V and J ends lost 4 bases and 0 bases respectively, with 9 bases between them. As originally analysed: The assay estimated nucleated cells by amplifying reference gene primers. Profiled with immunoSEQ multiplex PCR; TCRdb holds only in-frame clones, not every one. V, J and clone size are those of that table, while D and trimming were read from the DNA. The sample consists of 250,000 to 300,000 clones, 89% of them appearing once. Sequencing was done on a sample of peripheral blood. The V gene is TRBV28, the J gene TRBJ2-2; D is perhaps TRBD2 (5 bases). This TCR derives from a woman aged 40 to 50 who had recovered from COVID-19. The CDR3: CASSSGGPNTGELFF. CDR3 DNA sequence: TGTGCCAGCAGTTCAGGCGGGCCGAACACCGGGGAGCTGTTTTTT. Together with reference TRBV28 and TRBJ2-2, the CDR3 gives the full variable domain: DVKVTQSSRYLVKRTGEKVFLECVQDMDHENMFWYRQDPGLGLRLIYFSYDVKMKEKGDIPEGYSVSREKKERFSLILESASTNQTSMYLCASSSGGPNTGELFFGEGSRLTVL.